This T cell receptor beta chain was identified in a study of blood T cell repertoires in COVID-19. About the research overall: Donors in the United States, Italy and Spain gave samples during acute or convalescent COVID-19. T cells, B-cell-depleted T cells, or PBMCs provided the cDNA or gDNA that served as material.

Recruited during active infection, patients (from Seattle) were subsequently followed longitudinally. Original data processing: Amplified reference gene primers provided the basis for estimating nucleated cell counts. Here immunoSEQ multiplex PCR was the method, and the copy in TCRdb shows in-frame clones only, minus some. That table gives V, J and clone size, and the DNA gave D and trimming. Of 300,000 to 350,000 clones listed, over 80% were seen once; the top ten hold around 8.9%. Germline V lookup: CDR1 MNHEY, CDR2 SVGAGI. This CDR3 has 15 residues. The V segment lost 7 bases and the J segment 8 bases; nucleotides outside the gene matches: 15.

The clonotype originates from a man aged 25-40 years with COVID-19, enrolled during active disease. The sequenced sample was peripheral blood. V usage is TRBV6-5 and J usage is TRBJ1-2, with 8 nucleotides matching TRBD1. In DNA, the CDR3 is TGTGCCAGCAAACGGACAGGGCCCTTCGAGGGCGGCTACACCTTC. This sequence encodes CASKRTGPFEGGYTF.